These 8 T cell receptor beta chains were all obtained from the same sample, sequenced in a study of blood T cell repertoires in COVID-19. Measured with immunoSEQ multiplex PCR; TCRdb has only the in-frame clones, and not every one. The table includes 150,000 to 200,000 clones, around four fifths detected once. The sequencing sample was made of peripheral blood. The receptors stem from a woman in her seventies with COVID-19, enrolled during active disease.

The J gene is TRBJ2-1, the V gene TRBV6-5; possible D gene TRBD2, 5 bases. V lost 5 bases and J lost 8, with 19 bases in between. This CDR3 is 15 amino acids long. Germline V CDR1 and CDR2: MNHEY, SVGAGI. The CDR3 loop reads CASSPYTEEGDEQFF. As DNA, the CDR3 is TGTGCCAGCAGTCCATACACGGAAGAGGGCGATGAGCAGTTCTTC.

The rearrangement uses TRBV2 and TRBJ2-5; no clear D. Between the trimmed V and J ends, which lost 6 bases and 5 bases, there was a span of 16 bases. This CDR3 is built from 14 residues. Germline values: CDR1 SNHLY, CDR2 FYNNEI. The CDR3 reads CASSPPGLLETQYF. CDR3 bases: TGTGCCAGCAGCCCCCCTGGGCTCTTGGAGACCCAGTACTTC.

The DNA of the CDR3 is TGTGCCAGCAGCCAAGAAAAGGGGATCAGATCCCTGGGTTCATCGAGCTCCTACGAGCAGTACGTC. Its translation: CASSQEKGIRSLGSSSSYEQYV. V is TRBV3-1 (or the pseudogene TRBV3-2) and J is TRBJ2-7, with a tentative D call TRBD1 (5 bases). Trimming removed 0 bases from V and 0 bases from J, with 30 bases in between. This CDR3 has 22 amino acids. Per germline, CDR1 LGHDT and CDR2 YNNKEL (reference sequence).

V usage is TRBV7-2 and J usage is TRBJ1-2, with D perhaps TRBD1 (5 bases). There are 16 residues in the CDR3. Germline V gene data show CDR1 as SGHTA and CDR2 as FQGNSA. V lost 4 bases, J lost 1 base, and 16 bases lay in between. The DNA for the CDR3 is TGTGCCAGCAGCTCCCCCGGCGGGGGTGGTAACTATGGCTACACCTTC. This codes for CASSSPGGGGNYGYTF. The complete variable domain, with remaining parts taken from reference TRBV7-2 and TRBJ1-2, reads GAGVSQSPSNKVTEKGKDVELRCDPISGHTALYWYRQSLGQGLEFLIYFQGNSAPDKSGLPSDRFSAERTGGSVSTLTIQRTQQEDSAVYLCASSSPGGGGNYGYTFGSGTRLTVV.

The chain is built from TRBV24-1 and TRBJ2-1, with D possibly being TRBD1 (6 bases). Germline lookup yields CDR1 KGHDR and CDR2 SFDVKD. Trimming removed 7 bases from V and 5 bases from J, with 11 bases in between. The CDR3 covers 13 residues. CDR3 protein: CATRDSLNNEQFF. The CDR3 nucleotides read TGTGCCACCAGGGACAGCTTAAACAATGAGCAGTTCTTC.

The chain joins TRBV30 to TRBJ1-5; no clear D. This CDR3 is built from 14 residues. The germline V gene encodes CDR1 GTSNPN and CDR2 SVGIG (reference sequence). Trimming removed 1 base at V and 4 bases at J, with 11 bases between. CDR3 loop: CAWSGGEGNQPQHF. CDR3 coding DNA: TGTGCCTGGAGTGGCGGAGAGGGTAATCAGCCCCAGCATTTT.

The rearrangement links TRBV19 to TRBJ2-1; D call uncertain. V was pared by 0 bases and J by 9 bases, with 9 bases between. This CDR3 spans 13 amino acids. Looked up from germline, CDR1 is LNHDA and CDR2 is SQIVND (reference sequence). CDR3 amino acids: CASSIDRGSEQFF. The CDR3 DNA reads TGTGCCAGTAGTATAGATCGCGGCAGTGAGCAGTTCTTC.

The J gene is TRBJ1-5, the V gene TRBV6-1, with a tentative D call TRBD1 (5 bases). CDR1 is MNHNS, CDR2 SASEGT, per germline. CDR3 length equals 15 residues. Trimming took off 1 base at V and 6 bases at J, with 13 bases between the two ends. CDR3 protein: CASSEGRERGQPQHF. CDR3 in DNA: TGTGCCAGCAGTGAAGGCAGGGAAAGGGGTCAGCCCCAGCATTTT.